The 21 T cell receptor beta chains in this list originate from one sample, sequenced in a study of monozygotic twins with inflammatory bowel disease (dated by TCRdb to between 2018 and 2021). The library was made by 5' RACE. The listed sequencing device is Illumina HiSeq 2500. TCRdb reprocessed the raw reads; every CDR3 protein sequence is a single record, and DNA is not supplied. This sample's table contains 330,000 or so distinct CDR3 sequences. The top ten clonotypes cover 2% to 2.5% of the sample. Sequenced input: blood. The receptors here all came from a human donor with ulcerative colitis or Crohn's disease, or a healthy co-twin of an affected twin (not recorded which).

The rearrangement uses TRBV4-3 and TRBJ1-5. The V gene's germline CDR1 is LGHNA and CDR2 YSLEER. The CDR3 has 14 amino acids. CDR3 sequence reads: CASSQGLGYQPQHF.

The rearrangement uses TRBV29-1 and TRBJ2-1; TCRdb outputs TRBD1, but without DNA this stays unchecked. Germline CDR1 is SQVTM and CDR2 is ANQGSEA. The CDR3 consists of 12 residues. The CDR3 loop is CSVLGRDNEQFF.

The rearrangement uses TRBV20-1 and TRBJ2-3; TCRdb's assignment of TRBD2 cannot be checked, as there is no DNA. This CDR3 contains 13 residues. Germline V CDR1 and CDR2: DFQATT, SNEGSKA (reference sequence). CDR3 sequence reads: CSARGLALSSQYF.

The chain carries TRBV3-1 and TRBJ2-5; TCRdb gives TRBD1 as the D gene, but with no DNA this cannot be confirmed. The CDR3 extends over 15 amino acids. The germline V gene encodes CDR1 LGHDT and CDR2 YNNKEL (reference sequence). The CDR3 protein is CASSPLTGGQETQYF.

The chain recombines TRBV6-5 with TRBJ1-1. The CDR3 extends over 15 amino acids. Germline assignment: CDR1 MNHEY and CDR2 SVGAGI. The CDR3 here is CASSYRGRPYTEAFF.

V is TRBV4-1 and J is TRBJ2-3. Germline V gene lookup returns CDR1 MGHRA and CDR2 YSYEKL. The CDR3 consists of 11 residues. CDR3 sequence reads: CASSQEDTQYF.

The V gene is TRBV2, the J gene TRBJ2-2; lacking DNA, the TRBD2 call made by TCRdb goes unchecked. The germline CDR1 and CDR2 sequences are SNHLY and FYNNEI. This CDR3 comprises 14 residues. The CDR3 region is CAKLAGGPTGELFF. Supplemented by reference TRBV2 and TRBJ2-2, the full variable domain reads EPEVTQTPSHQVTQMGQEVILRCVPISNHLYFYWYRQILGQKVEFLVSFYNNEISEKSEIFDDQFSVERPDGSNFTLKIRSTKLEDSAMYFCAKLAGGPTGELFFGEGSRLTVL.

V gene TRBV30 combines with J gene TRBJ1-5. The V gene's germline CDR1 is GTSNPN and CDR2 SVGIG (reference sequence). The CDR3 length is 13 residues. Here the CDR3 reads CAWSGVGNQPQHF.

This rearrangement joins TRBV4-3 to TRBJ2-2. This CDR3 comprises 14 residues. Germline V lookup: CDR1 LGHNA, CDR2 YSLEER. CDR3 sequence reads: CASSPGVTTGELFF.

The rearrangement joins TRBV27 to TRBJ2-7; the D call of TRBD1 rests on TCRdb alone, since no DNA is present to check it. The CDR3 is made up of 15 amino acids. Germline V CDR1 and CDR2: MNHEY, SMNVEV (reference sequence). The CDR3 region is CASSLIETGHYEQYF.

This chain connects TRBV5-1 to TRBJ1-1; there is no DNA to check the TCRdb D call of TRBD1. Per germline, CDR1 SGHRS and CDR2 YFSETQ. CDR3 length: 17 residues. CDR3 in amino acids: CASSLVSGTGTKTEAFF.

The CDR3 is CASSLDSTLGGELFF. V usage is TRBV12-3 or TRBV12-4 and J usage is TRBJ2-2; TCRdb's assignment of TRBD1 cannot be checked, as there is no DNA. CDR3 size: 15 residues.

The J gene is TRBJ2-7, the V gene TRBV29-1; the D call from TCRdb, TRBD2, cannot be confirmed without DNA. The germline gives CDR1 SQVTM, CDR2 ANQGSEA. This CDR3 is 13 amino acids long. The CDR3 loop reads CSVGVAGVNEQYF.

The chain uses TRBV5-4 and TRBJ2-1; the TRBD1 assignment by TCRdb is unverifiable without DNA. The CDR3 is 15 residues long. From germline, CDR1 is SGHNT and CDR2 YYREEE (reference sequence). The CDR3: CASSKPRDANNEQFF.

The chain couples TRBV24-1 to TRBJ1-5; the D call of TRBD1 rests on TCRdb alone, since no DNA is present to check it. The CDR3 sequence is 14 residues long. CDR1 and CDR2 (germline): KGHDR, SFDVKD. The CDR3 loop reads CATASPGGNQPQHF.

The chain joins TRBV5-1 to TRBJ2-1; lacking DNA, the TRBD1 call made by TCRdb goes unchecked. The CDR3 extends over 13 amino acids. Germline-derived CDR1 and CDR2 are SGHRS and YFSETQ. The CDR3 sequence: CASSWDPGYEQFF.

The chain links TRBV29-1 to TRBJ1-2; TCRdb's D gene call, TRBD1, goes unchecked for lack of DNA. Germline loops: CDR1 SQVTM, CDR2 ANQGSEA. This CDR3 has 13 amino acids. CDR3 sequence: CSAAGQSNYGYTF.

V and J are TRBV12-3 or TRBV12-4 and TRBJ1-5; TCRdb outputs TRBD1, but without DNA this stays unchecked. The CDR3 totals 15 residues. CDR3: CASSSPAGSNQPQHF.

The rearrangement links TRBV29-1 to TRBJ2-1; TCRdb outputs TRBD2, but without DNA this stays unchecked. This CDR3 region has 18 residues. Germline CDR1 SQVTM, CDR2 ANQGSEA. CDR3 residues: CSVGGGSGLAENYNEQFF.

V and J are TRBV6-5 and TRBJ2-7; without DNA, the TCRdb call of TRBD1 cannot be checked. The germline V gene has CDR1 MNHEY and CDR2 SVGAGI. The CDR3 sequence is 14 residues long. Here the CDR3 reads CASSFDRLVGEQYF.

The rearrangement links TRBV30 to TRBJ2-1; TCRdb's D call of TRBD1 is untestable without DNA. CDR1 GTSNPN and CDR2 SVGIG come from the germline V gene (reference sequence). The CDR3 spans 14 residues. The CDR3 is CAWSGDSDYNEQFF.